This T cell receptor beta chain originates from a study of blood T cells in healthy people across ages. The V gene end was trimmed by 4 bases and the J gene end by 11 bases; junction bases not matched to a gene: 19. Germline values: CDR1 MNHNS, CDR2 SASEGT. CDR3 size: 17 residues. Details on this clonotype: The antigen is undetermined.

General study points: Underestimates were what the diversity estimates from one million T cells were considered to be. Diversity of TCR beta correlated strongly with naive T cell percentage.

The individuals who served as donors were healthy Caucasians living in Russia, aged roughly 6 to 95. Through a sample-barcoded 5' primer and a J-beta primer mix, a second PCR was run for about 6 to 12 cycles. Sequencing recovered at least 2.5 million CDR3-containing paired-end reads from each sample. TCRdb re-called the 5' RACE reads with MiXCR, one entry per CDR3 protein. The sample records approximately 900,000 distinct CDR3 sequences, approximately 49% being singletons. This clonotype was obtained from a man aged 30-40 years in good health. The chain couples TRBV6-1 to TRBJ2-5, with TRBD2 matching over 10 bases. Sequenced material: blood. The CDR3 loop is CASSVNSGGTGYNEQYF. The CDR3 DNA reads as TGTGCCAGCAGTGTCAATAGCGGGGGGACAGGCTACAATGAGCAGTACTTC.